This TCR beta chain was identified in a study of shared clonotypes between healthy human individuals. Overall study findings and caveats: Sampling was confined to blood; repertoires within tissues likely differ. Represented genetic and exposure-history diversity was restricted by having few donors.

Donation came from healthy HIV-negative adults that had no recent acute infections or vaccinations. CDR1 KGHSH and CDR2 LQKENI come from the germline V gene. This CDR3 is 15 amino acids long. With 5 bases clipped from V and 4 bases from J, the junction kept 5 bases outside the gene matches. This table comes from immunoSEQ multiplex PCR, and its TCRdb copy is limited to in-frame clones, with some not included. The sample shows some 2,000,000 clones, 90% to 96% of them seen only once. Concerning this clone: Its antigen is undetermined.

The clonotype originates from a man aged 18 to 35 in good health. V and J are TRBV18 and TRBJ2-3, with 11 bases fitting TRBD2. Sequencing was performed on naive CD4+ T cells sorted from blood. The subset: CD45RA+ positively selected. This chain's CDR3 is CASSSMTSGADTQYF. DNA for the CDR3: TGTGCCAGCTCAAGTATGACTAGCGGGGCAGATACGCAGTATTTT.